This T cell receptor (beta chain) was retrieved from a study of blood T cell repertoires in COVID-19. The CDR3 is 15 amino acids. Per the germline V gene, CDR1 is MDHEN and CDR2 is SYDVKM. V trimming: 8 bases; J trimming: 6 bases; junction bases outside the gene matches: 10. Here immunoSEQ multiplex PCR was the method, and the copy in TCRdb shows in-frame clones only, minus some. The repertoire holds over 75,000 clones, over 80% seen once, with 30% to 35% in the top ten. This chain joins TRBV28 and TRBJ1-1, with TRBD1 identical over 12 bases. The receptor was derived from a woman older than 75 with active or convalescent COVID-19. The sequenced sample was peripheral blood. The CDR3 DNA reads TGTGCCAGCCTCGGGACAGGGGGCTTGGTCGCTGAAGCTTTCTTT. Translating it yields CASLGTGGLVAEAFF.